This record covers a single TCR beta chain. Its antigen is undetermined. This sample was taken from a study of CD8 T cells in Susac syndrome. Study background: When their blood was taken, the Susac syndrome patients had either not yet had any therapy, were taking corticosteroids, or were taking intravenous immunoglobulin alone.

Reverse transcription used about 0.45 to 1 ug RNA and random hexamers. The amplification used immunoSEQ multiplex PCR on TCR beta CDR3; it spanned 54 Vbeta and 13 Jbeta. In TCRdb, the immunoSEQ multiplex PCR reads were re-called with MiXCR into one record per CDR3 protein. The sample includes 77,000 or so distinct CDR3 sequences, 93% of them seen just once. Overall study findings and caveats: Clonal expansion was not seen in any Susac syndrome CD4+ T cell repertoire.

The germline V gene encodes CDR1 SGHVS and CDR2 FQNEAQ. Deletions cut 3 bases from V and 6 bases from J, with 14 bases between. The CDR3 has 14 amino acids. This chain links TRBV7-8 with TRBJ1-1; a possible D gene is TRBD1 (5 bases). Sequencing was performed on CD4+ T cells from PBMCs. This receptor was obtained from a human donor with Susac syndrome. Written as DNA, the CDR3 is TGTGCCAGCAGCTTCAGGGCTACTGGCGCTGAAGCTTTCTTT. Translating gives CASSFRATGAEAFF.